This T cell receptor (beta chain) was found in a study of T-cell reconstitution after alpha-beta-depleted transplantation in children. Remarks on this clonotype: Its antigen remains unidentified.

Germline V gene data show CDR1 as SGHTA and CDR2 as FQGNSA. The V segment lost 3 bases and the J segment 1 base; nucleotides outside the gene matches: 5. This CDR3 spans 15 amino acids. Study findings and constraints: T-cell numbers and diversity one year post-transplant derived largely from freshly generated T cells. Reportedly, alpha-beta T cells present about two months post-transplant originated from several hundred expanded clones of graft origin.

Preparation of the TCRbeta library was carried out with unique molecular identifiers. TCRdb reanalysed the PCR reads using MiXCR and keeps one entry per CDR3 protein. The sample shows around 370,000 distinct CDR3 sequences, about 17% of them seen only once. This clonotype originated in a male patient between 2 and 10 years old who had a stem cell transplant for acute lymphoblastic leukemia, so the T cells may come from the graft donor. The V gene is TRBV7-2, the J gene TRBJ1-2; 7 bases are a match to TRBD1. The sample here was PBMCs, mostly from graft donor cells, taken 360 days after TCRalphabeta/CD19-depleted stem cell transplant. The CDR3 sequence is CASSFDRDSNYGYTF. The DNA for the CDR3 is TGTGCCAGCAGCTTTGACCGGGACAGTAACTATGGCTACACCTTC.